The clone carrying this TCR beta chain was seen many times. The data were obtained in a study of early T cells in non-severe SARS-CoV-2 infection. Attachment of unique molecular identifiers was made to individual cDNA molecules. Each CDR3 protein is one row after TCRdb ran MiXCR on the 5' RACE reads. The sample includes 30,000 to 45,000 distinct CDR3 sequences, under 5% of them seen just once. Germline lookup yields CDR1 SGDLS and CDR2 YYNGEE. The CDR3 runs to 14 residues. V lost 1 base, J lost 5 bases, and 9 bases lay in between. The sequencing sample was made of whole blood. V usage is TRBV9 and J usage is TRBJ2-2; D is ambiguous. This sequence was found in an adult who was a healthcare worker with PCR-confirmed SARS-CoV-2 infection or an uninfected control (not recorded which). The DNA of the CDR3 is TGTGCCAGCAGCGTATTGGCGAGAACCGGGGAGCTGTTTTTT. Protein sequence: CASSVLARTGELFF.